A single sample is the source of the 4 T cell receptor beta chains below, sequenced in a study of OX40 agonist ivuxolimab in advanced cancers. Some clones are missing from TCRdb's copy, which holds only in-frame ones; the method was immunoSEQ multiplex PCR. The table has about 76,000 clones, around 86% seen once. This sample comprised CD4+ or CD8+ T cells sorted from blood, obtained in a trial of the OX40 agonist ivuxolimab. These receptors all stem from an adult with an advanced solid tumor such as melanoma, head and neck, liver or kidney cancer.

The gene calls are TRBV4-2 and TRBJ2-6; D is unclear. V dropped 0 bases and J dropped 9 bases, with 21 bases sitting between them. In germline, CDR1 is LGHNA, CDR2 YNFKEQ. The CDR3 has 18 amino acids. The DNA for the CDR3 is TGTGCCAGCAGCCAAGATTTGTTCAGGATGACTGGGAACAACGTCCTGACTTTC. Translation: CASSQDLFRMTGNNVLTF.

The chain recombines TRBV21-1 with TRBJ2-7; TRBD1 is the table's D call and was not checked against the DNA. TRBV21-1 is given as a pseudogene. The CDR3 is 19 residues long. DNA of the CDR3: TGTGCCAGCAGCAACGTCCGGGACAGGGGGCGTCCGGCGGTATACGAGCAGTACTTC. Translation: CASSNVRDRGRPAVYEQYF.

The CDR3 reads CASSLPTRGQETQYF. The CDR3 region has the DNA TGTGCCAGCAGCTTGCCCACCAGGGGCCAAGAGACCCAGTACTTC. The V gene is TRBV5-8, the J gene TRBJ2-5; possible D gene TRBD1, 6 bases. CDR3 length equals 15 residues. The V end lost 1 base, the J end lost 1 base, and 11 bases lay between the germline ends. CDR1 and CDR2 (germline): SGHTS, YDEGEE.

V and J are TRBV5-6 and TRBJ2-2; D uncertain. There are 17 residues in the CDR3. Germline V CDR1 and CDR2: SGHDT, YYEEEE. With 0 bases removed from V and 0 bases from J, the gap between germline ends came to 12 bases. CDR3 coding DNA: TGTGCCAGCAGCTTGGTATCGCGGACCGCGAACACCGGGGAGCTGTTTTTT. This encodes CASSLVSRTANTGELFF.